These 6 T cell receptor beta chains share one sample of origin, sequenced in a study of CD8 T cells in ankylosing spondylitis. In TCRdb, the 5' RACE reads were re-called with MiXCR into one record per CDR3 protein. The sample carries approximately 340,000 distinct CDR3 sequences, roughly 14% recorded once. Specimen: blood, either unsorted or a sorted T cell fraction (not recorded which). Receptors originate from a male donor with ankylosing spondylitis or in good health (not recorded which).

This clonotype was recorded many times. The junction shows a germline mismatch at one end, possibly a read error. DNA of the CDR3: TGTGCCAGCAGTTTGGGGCAGGGCCGAGATACGCAGTATTTT. This translates into CASSLGQGRDTQYF. The chain has TRBV5-1 and TRBJ2-3; a weak D match, TRBD1 (5 bases). Germline assignment: CDR1 SGHRS and CDR2 YFSETQ. The CDR3 has 14 amino acids.

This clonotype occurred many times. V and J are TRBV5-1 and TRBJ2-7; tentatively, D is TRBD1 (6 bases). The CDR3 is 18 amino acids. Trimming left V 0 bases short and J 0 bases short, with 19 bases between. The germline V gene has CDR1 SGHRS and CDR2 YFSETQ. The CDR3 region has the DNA TGCGCCAGCAGCTTGGGGATCGTTGACAGGTCGATCTCCTACGAGCAGTACTTC. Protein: CASSLGIVDRSISYEQYF. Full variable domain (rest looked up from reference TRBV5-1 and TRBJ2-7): KAGVTQTPRYLIKTRGQQVTLSCSPISGHRSVSWYQQTPGQGLQFLFEYFSETQRNKGNFPGRFSGRQFSNSRSEMNVSTLELGDSALYLCASSLGIVDRSISYEQYFGPGTRLTVT.

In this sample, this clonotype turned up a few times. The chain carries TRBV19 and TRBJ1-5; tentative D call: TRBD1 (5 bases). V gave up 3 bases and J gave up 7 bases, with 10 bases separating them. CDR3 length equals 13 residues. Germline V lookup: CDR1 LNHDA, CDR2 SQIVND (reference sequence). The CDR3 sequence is CASSMQGRQPQHF. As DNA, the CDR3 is TGTGCCAGTAGTATGCAGGGTCGACAGCCCCAGCATTTT.

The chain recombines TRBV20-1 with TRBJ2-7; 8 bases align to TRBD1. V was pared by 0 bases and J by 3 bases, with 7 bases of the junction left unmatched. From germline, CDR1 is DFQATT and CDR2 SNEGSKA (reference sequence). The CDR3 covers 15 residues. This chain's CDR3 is CSAREPAGGFYEQYF. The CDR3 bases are TGCAGTGCTAGAGAACCGGCAGGGGGCTTCTACGAGCAGTACTTC.

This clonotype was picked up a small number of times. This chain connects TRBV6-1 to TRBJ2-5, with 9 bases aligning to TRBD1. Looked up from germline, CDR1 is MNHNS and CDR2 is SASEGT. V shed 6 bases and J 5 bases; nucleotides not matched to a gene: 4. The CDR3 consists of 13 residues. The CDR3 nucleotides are TGTGCCAGCAGCCGGGACAGGGAGGAGACCCAGTACTTC. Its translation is CASSRDREETQYF.

The DNA for the CDR3 is TGTGCCAGCAGTTACTCGAATAATGGGTACGAGCAGTACTTC. Translation gives CASSYSNNGYEQYF. The chain uses TRBV6-5 and TRBJ2-7; no definite D call. V lost 0 bases to trimming and J lost 4 bases, with 10 bases between them. CDR1 MNHEY and CDR2 SVGAGI come from the germline V gene. CDR3 length equals 14 residues.